This T cell receptor beta chain was identified in a study of blood T cell repertoires in COVID-19. The table came from immunoSEQ multiplex PCR; TCRdb's copy has only in-frame clones and leaves some out. The table lists around 130,000 clones, 84% of them singletons. The CDR3 has 14 amino acids. The V end was cut by 3 bases, the J end by 4 bases, with 12 bases between. Germline V CDR1 and CDR2: SGHTA, FQGNSA. The gene calls are TRBV7-2 and TRBJ2-5; possible D gene TRBD1, 6 bases. This TCR was recovered from a woman in her twenties or thirties who had recovered from COVID-19. Sequences were obtained from peripheral blood. CDR3 protein: CASSFSQGSETQYF. The CDR3 DNA is TGTGCCAGCAGCTTTTCACAGGGTTCAGAGACCCAGTACTTC. Full variable domain (missing parts from reference TRBV7-2 and TRBJ2-5): GAGVSQSPSNKVTEKGKDVELRCDPISGHTALYWYRQSLGQGLEFLIYFQGNSAPDKSGLPSDRFSAERTGGSVSTLTIQRTQQEDSAVYLCASSFSQGSETQYFGPGTRLLVL.